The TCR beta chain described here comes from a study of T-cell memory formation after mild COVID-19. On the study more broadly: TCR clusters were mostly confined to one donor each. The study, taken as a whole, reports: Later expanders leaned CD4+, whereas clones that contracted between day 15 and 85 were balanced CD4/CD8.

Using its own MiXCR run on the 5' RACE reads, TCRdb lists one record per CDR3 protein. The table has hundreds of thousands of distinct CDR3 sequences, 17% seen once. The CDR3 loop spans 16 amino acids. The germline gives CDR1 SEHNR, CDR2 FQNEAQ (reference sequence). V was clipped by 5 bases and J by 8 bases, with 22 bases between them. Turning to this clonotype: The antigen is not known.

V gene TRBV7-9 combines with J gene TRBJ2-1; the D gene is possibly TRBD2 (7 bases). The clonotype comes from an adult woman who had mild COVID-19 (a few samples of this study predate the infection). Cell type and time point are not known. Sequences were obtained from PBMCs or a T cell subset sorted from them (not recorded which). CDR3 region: CASSPHGGGLEHEQFF. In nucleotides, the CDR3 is TGTGCCAGCAGCCCACATGGGGGGGGCCTGGAACATGAGCAGTTCTTC.